What follows are 3 T cell receptor beta chains derived from one specimen sequenced in a study of human T cells and chemical hapten exposure. Time point defined: pre-sensitization, week 0. Regarding treatment: therapeutic diphenylcyclopropenone sensitization with weekly scalp DPC. Each CDR3 protein gets one entry after TCRdb re-called the RACE reads with MiXCR. The sample holds more than 300,000 distinct CDR3 sequences, 4.5% to 5.5% seen once. Material: whole blood, obtained in connection with sensitization to the hapten diphenylcyclopropenone (DPC). The source is a woman aged 18-35 years with alopecia areata. Some clones in this sample may be carry-over from other donors' samples.

This clonotype has ten or more counts. The V call is TRBV11-2, the J call TRBJ2-3; D not certain. The V gene's germline CDR1 is SGHAT and CDR2 FQNNGV. This CDR3 region has 17 residues. Trimming cost V 0 bases and J 0 bases, with 13 bases left between them. CDR3 DNA sequence: TGTGCCAGCAGCTTAGATCGGTATATATTTAGCACAGATACGCAGTATTTT. Amino acid sequence: CASSLDRYIFSTDTQYF.

This clonotype was seen a handful of times. The rearrangement links TRBV20-1 to TRBJ2-4; weak D call: TRBD1 (6 bases). The germline V and J ends were trimmed by 4 bases and 0 bases, with 19 bases remaining between them. Germline V gene lookup returns CDR1 DFQATT and CDR2 SNEGSKA (reference sequence). The CDR3 consists of 17 residues. The CDR3 DNA reads TGCAGTGCTACCGCCTTACAGGGTCCCTTAGCCAAAAACATTCAGTACTTC. Amino acid sequence: CSATALQGPLAKNIQYF.

This clonotype was found many times. The rearrangement joins TRBV4-1 to TRBJ1-5; no clear D. Trimming removed 4 bases at V and 0 bases at J, with 10 bases between. This CDR3 spans 15 amino acids. In germline, CDR1 is MGHRA, CDR2 YSYEKL. In DNA, the CDR3 is TGCGCCAGCAGCCGCTTAATGAATAGCAATCAGCCCCAGCATTTT. This codes for CASSRLMNSNQPQHF.